This TCR beta chain was sequenced in a study of blood T cell repertoires in COVID-19. Germline V CDR1 and CDR2: LGHDT, YNNKEL (reference sequence). CDR3 length equals 14 residues. With 4 bases clipped from V and 6 bases from J, the junction kept 4 bases outside the gene matches. As processed by the authors: Quantification of nucleated cells was approximated via reference gene primer amplification. Assay used: immunoSEQ multiplex PCR; TCRdb lists only in-frame clones, some missing. V and J calls and clone size are those listed in that table; D and trimming were worked out from the DNA. The profile shows more than 150,000 clones, 85% to 90% of them singletons.

V is TRBV3-1 (or the pseudogene TRBV3-2) and J is TRBJ2-1, with TRBD2 matching over 9 bases. The receptor was isolated from a woman between 18 and 29 years old who had recovered from COVID-19. Material for sequencing was peripheral blood. The CDR3 DNA follows: TGTGCCAGCAGCCTTAGCGGGAGTCGCAATGAGCAGTTCTTC. Protein: CASSLSGSRNEQFF.